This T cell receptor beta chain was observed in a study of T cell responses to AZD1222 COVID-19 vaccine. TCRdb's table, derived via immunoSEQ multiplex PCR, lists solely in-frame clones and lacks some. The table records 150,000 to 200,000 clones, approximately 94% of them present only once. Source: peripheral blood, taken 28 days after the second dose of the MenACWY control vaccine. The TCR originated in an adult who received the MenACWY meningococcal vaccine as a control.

The CDR3 sequence: CSASIGAGPYNEQFF. CDR3 sequence (DNA): TGCAGTGCTAGTATAGGGGCAGGGCCATACAATGAGCAGTTCTTC. The chain combines TRBV20-1 with TRBJ2-1; possible D gene TRBD1, 5 bases. V lost 3 bases and J lost 4, with 16 bases in between. This CDR3 comprises 15 residues. Germline V gives CDR1 DFQATT, CDR2 SNEGSKA (reference sequence).